This T cell receptor beta chain was identified in a study of beta chain features in type 1 diabetes. This clone has only a few counts. The CDR3 totals 14 residues. Germline CDR1 MNHEY, CDR2 SVGAGI. Trimming left V 10 bases short and J 2 bases short, with 17 bases between. Expressed TCRB transcripts were sequenced because the entire RNA isolate underwent reverse transcription. Sequenced by immunoSEQ multiplex PCR; TCRdb stores in-frame clones only, minus some. The sample has about 930,000 clones; roughly 15% are singletons. Sequenced input: naive CD4+ T cells from blood. The chain recombines TRBV6-5 with TRBJ2-5; weak D call: TRBD1 (5 bases). The source is a woman between 18 and 29 years old in good health. The CDR3 sequence: CATSRQGLQETQYF. CDR3 nucleotide sequence: TGTGCCACCTCTCGCCAGGGCCTTCAAGAGACCCAGTACTTC.